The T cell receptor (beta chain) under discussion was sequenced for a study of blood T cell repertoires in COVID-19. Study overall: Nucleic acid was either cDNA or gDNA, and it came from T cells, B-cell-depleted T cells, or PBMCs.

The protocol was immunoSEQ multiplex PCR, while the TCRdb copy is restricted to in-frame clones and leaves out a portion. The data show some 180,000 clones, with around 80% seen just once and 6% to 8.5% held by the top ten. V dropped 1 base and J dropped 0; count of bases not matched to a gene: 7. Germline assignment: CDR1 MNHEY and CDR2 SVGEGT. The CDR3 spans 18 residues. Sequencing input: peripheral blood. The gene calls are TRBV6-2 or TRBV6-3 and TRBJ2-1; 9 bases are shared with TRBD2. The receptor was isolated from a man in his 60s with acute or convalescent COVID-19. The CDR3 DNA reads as TGTGCCAGCAGTTACTTAGCGGGGGTCCCTACCTCCTACAATGAGCAGTTCTTC. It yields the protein CASSYLAGVPTSYNEQFF.